A selection of T cell receptor beta chains follows, all from one sample in a study of blood T cell repertoires in COVID-19. Here immunoSEQ multiplex PCR was the method, and the copy in TCRdb shows in-frame clones only, minus some. Among 15,000 to 20,000 clones listed, around 80% were seen once. Sample: peripheral blood. The receptors stem from a man in his sixties with acute or convalescent COVID-19. The CDR3 runs from the conserved cysteine through the conserved F or W. The order of the fields is J gene, clone size, V gene, D gene, CDR3 protein, CDR3 DNA. The D gene is left open where the match is weak. Clone size is given for some rows only: seen once, a few or many times, or a class if the clone is expanded.

j_call: TRBJ2-7; clone_size: .; v_call: TRBV2; d_call: .; cdr3_aa: CASSEGGWDEQYF; cdr3_nt: TGTGCCAGCAGTGAGGGGGGATGGGACGAGCAGTACTTC
j_call: TRBJ1-3; clone_size: .; v_call: TRBV30; d_call: TRBD1; cdr3_aa: CAWSAGLTGAGNTIYF; cdr3_nt: TGTGCCTGGAGTGCGGGACTGACAGGGGCTGGAAACACCATATATTTT
j_call: TRBJ1-2; clone_size: once; v_call: TRBV6-5; d_call: .; cdr3_aa: CASRAGGSNYGYTF; cdr3_nt: TGTGCCAGCAGGGCGGGAGGGTCTAACTATGGCTACACCTTC
j_call: TRBJ1-1; clone_size: few; v_call: TRBV11-2; d_call: .; cdr3_aa: CASSWGTFDTEAFF; cdr3_nt: TGTGCCAGCAGCTGGGGGACATTTGACACTGAAGCTTTCTTT
j_call: TRBJ1-2; clone_size: once; v_call: TRBV20-1; d_call: .; cdr3_aa: CSASGIGGEGYGYTF; cdr3_nt: TGCAGTGCTAGTGGGATAGGCGGGGAGGGCTATGGCTACACCTTC
j_call: TRBJ2-1; clone_size: .; v_call: TRBV21-1; d_call: .; cdr3_aa: CASSKKKGKRGGLNEQFF; cdr3_nt: TGTGCCAGCAGCAAAAAGAAGGGGAAGCGGGGGGGCCTAAATGAGCAGTTCTTC
j_call: TRBJ1-5; clone_size: .; v_call: TRBV12-3/TRBV12-4; d_call: .; cdr3_aa: CASTLEGYQPQHF; cdr3_nt: TGTGCCAGCACCTTGGAGGGATATCAGCCCCAGCATTTT
j_call: TRBJ1-3; clone_size: .; v_call: TRBV11-1; d_call: .; cdr3_aa: CASSPGSGNTIYF; cdr3_nt: TGTGCCAGCAGCCCAGGGTCTGGAAACACCATATATTTT
j_call: TRBJ2-7; clone_size: .; v_call: TRBV5-5; d_call: .; cdr3_aa: CASSLAGAGTFDEQYF; cdr3_nt: TGTGCCAGCAGCTTGGCCGGGGCAGGGACTTTCGACGAGCAGTACTTC
j_call: TRBJ2-3; clone_size: .; v_call: TRBV5-4; d_call: TRBD2; cdr3_aa: CASTWGGNTDTQYF; cdr3_nt: TGTGCCAGCACTTGGGGGGGTAACACAGATACGCAGTATTTT
j_call: TRBJ1-2; clone_size: .; v_call: TRBV27; d_call: TRBD1; cdr3_aa: CASSLSGQGVGYTF; cdr3_nt: TGTGCCAGCAGTTTATCGGGACAGGGGGTCGGCTACACCTTC
j_call: TRBJ2-5; clone_size: .; v_call: TRBV5-1; d_call: TRBD1; cdr3_aa: CASSTGQVQETQYF; cdr3_nt: TGCGCCAGCAGTACCGGACAGGTCCAAGAGACCCAGTACTTC
j_call: TRBJ1-2; clone_size: .; v_call: TRBV6-5; d_call: TRBD1; cdr3_aa: CASTGGDLYGYTF; cdr3_nt: TGTGCCAGCACAGGGGGCGACCTCTATGGCTACACCTTC
j_call: TRBJ2-1; clone_size: .; v_call: TRBV18; d_call: TRBD2; cdr3_aa: CASSPRGGSNEQFF; cdr3_nt: TGTGCCAGCTCACCCCGGGGGGGCAGCAATGAGCAGTTCTTC
j_call: TRBJ2-3; clone_size: once; v_call: TRBV29-1; d_call: .; cdr3_aa: CSVDAGTDTQYF; cdr3_nt: TGCAGCGTTGACGCGGGCACAGATACGCAGTATTTT
j_call: TRBJ1-1; clone_size: .; v_call: TRBV6-6; d_call: .; cdr3_aa: CASSQLGTEAFF; cdr3_nt: TGTGCCAGCAGTCAACTAGGCACTGAAGCTTTCTTT
j_call: TRBJ2-1; clone_size: .; v_call: TRBV29-1; d_call: .; cdr3_aa: CSVVAQQGQGGNEQFF; cdr3_nt: TGCAGCGTTGTAGCCCAACAGGGCCAAGGGGGCAATGAGCAGTTCTTC
j_call: TRBJ2-7; clone_size: .; v_call: TRBV5-8; d_call: .; cdr3_aa: CASSRLIYEQYF; cdr3_nt: TGTGCCAGCAGCCGTCTTATCTACGAGCAGTACTTC
j_call: TRBJ1-6; clone_size: .; v_call: TRBV12-3/TRBV12-4; d_call: .; cdr3_aa: CASSKRPEAPLHF; cdr3_nt: TGTGCCAGCAGTAAAAGACCTGAGGCACCCCTCCACTTT
j_call: TRBJ1-1; clone_size: few; v_call: TRBV5-5; d_call: .; cdr3_aa: CASSLDGLMNTEAFF; cdr3_nt: TGTGCCAGCAGCTTGGATGGCTTAATGAACACTGAAGCTTTCTTT
j_call: TRBJ1-6; clone_size: .; v_call: TRBV7-2; d_call: TRBD1; cdr3_aa: CASSLDVGGRSPLHF; cdr3_nt: TGTGCCAGCAGCTTAGACGTAGGGGGCCGTTCACCCCTCCACTTT
j_call: TRBJ1-5; clone_size: .; v_call: TRBV6-5; d_call: .; cdr3_aa: CASRGVNQPQHF; cdr3_nt: TGTGCCAGCCGGGGTGTCAATCAGCCCCAGCATTTT
j_call: TRBJ2-7; clone_size: few; v_call: TRBV21-1; d_call: .; cdr3_aa: CASSKEVLASVYEQYF; cdr3_nt: TGTGCCAGCAGCAAAGAGGTACTAGCCTCAGTCTACGAGCAGTACTTC
j_call: TRBJ2-2; clone_size: .; v_call: TRBV13; d_call: TRBD1; cdr3_aa: CASSLDRANTGELFF; cdr3_nt: TGTGCCAGCAGCCTGGACAGGGCGAACACCGGGGAGCTGTTTTTT
j_call: TRBJ2-1; clone_size: .; v_call: TRBV6-1; d_call: TRBD1; cdr3_aa: CASSGIDRGPYNEQFF; cdr3_nt: TGTGCCAGCAGTGGAATCGACAGGGGACCCTACAATGAGCAGTTCTTC
j_call: TRBJ1-5; clone_size: .; v_call: TRBV19; d_call: TRBD1; cdr3_aa: CASSIFQGARDQPQHF; cdr3_nt: TGTGCCAGTAGTATATTCCAGGGGGCGCGGGATCAGCCCCAGCATTTT
j_call: TRBJ2-2; clone_size: .; v_call: TRBV6-2/TRBV6-3; d_call: TRBD1; cdr3_aa: CASSPRGTGNTGELFF; cdr3_nt: TGTGCCAGCAGCCCTCGCGGGACAGGGAACACCGGGGAGCTGTTTTTT
j_call: TRBJ2-7; clone_size: once; v_call: TRBV29-1; d_call: TRBD1; cdr3_aa: CSVQGTGGSEQYF; cdr3_nt: TGCAGCGTGCAAGGGACAGGAGGAAGTGAGCAGTACTTC
j_call: TRBJ2-3; clone_size: .; v_call: TRBV5-1; d_call: TRBD2; cdr3_aa: CASSGTTSGTDTQYF; cdr3_nt: TGCGCCAGCAGCGGGACGACTAGCGGCACAGATACGCAGTATTTT
j_call: TRBJ1-4; clone_size: .; v_call: TRBV19; d_call: .; cdr3_aa: CASSMSGGNEKLFF; cdr3_nt: TGTGCCAGTAGTATGTCGGGAGGGAATGAAAAACTGTTTTTT
j_call: TRBJ1-5; clone_size: .; v_call: TRBV6-1; d_call: .; cdr3_aa: CASSEASGTNQPQHF; cdr3_nt: TGTGCCAGCAGTGAAGCGTCAGGTACTAATCAGCCCCAGCATTTT
j_call: TRBJ1-6; clone_size: .; v_call: TRBV6-5; d_call: .; cdr3_aa: CASSYGTAYSPLHF; cdr3_nt: TGTGCCAGCAGTTACGGGACTGCCTATTCACCCCTCCACTTT
j_call: TRBJ2-2; clone_size: .; v_call: TRBV4-2; d_call: TRBD1; cdr3_aa: CASSQDVGTGARELFF; cdr3_nt: TGTGCCAGCAGCCAAGATGTGGGGACAGGCGCGAGGGAGCTGTTTTTT
j_call: TRBJ1-5; clone_size: .; v_call: TRBV4-1; d_call: .; cdr3_aa: CASSQASLSGVWSNQPQHF; cdr3_nt: TGCGCCAGCAGCCAAGCATCGTTGTCGGGGGTTTGGAGCAATCAGCCCCAGCATTTT
j_call: TRBJ1-3; clone_size: .; v_call: TRBV6-5; d_call: .; cdr3_aa: CASSYGTSGNTIYF; cdr3_nt: TGTGCCAGCAGTTATGGCACCTCTGGAAACACCATATATTTT
j_call: TRBJ2-3; clone_size: .; v_call: TRBV6-6; d_call: .; cdr3_aa: CASSQKRGGRTDTQYF; cdr3_nt: TGTGCCAGCAGTCAAAAAAGGGGGGGCCGCACAGATACGCAGTATTTT
j_call: TRBJ1-4; clone_size: .; v_call: TRBV30; d_call: .; cdr3_aa: CAWSRRTAEEKLFF; cdr3_nt: TGTGCCTGGAGTAGGAGAACGGCCGAGGAAAAACTGTTTTTT
j_call: TRBJ2-5; clone_size: .; v_call: TRBV24-1; d_call: TRBD1; cdr3_aa: CATSESPGQGGETQYF; cdr3_nt: TGTGCCACCAGTGAGTCGCCGGGACAGGGTGGGGAGACCCAGTACTTC
j_call: TRBJ1-3; clone_size: .; v_call: TRBV6-5; d_call: .; cdr3_aa: CASSYSGSLSGNTIYF; cdr3_nt: TGTGCCAGCAGTTACTCGGGCAGCCTCTCTGGAAACACCATATATTTT
j_call: TRBJ2-2; clone_size: once; v_call: TRBV24-1; d_call: TRBD1; cdr3_aa: CATSDADRGHSDTGELFF; cdr3_nt: TGTGCCACCAGTGATGCGGACAGGGGACATAGTGACACCGGGGAGCTGTTTTTT
j_call: TRBJ2-3; clone_size: .; v_call: TRBV7-8; d_call: TRBD2; cdr3_aa: CASSFLRLAASTDTQYF; cdr3_nt: TGTGCCAGCAGCTTCCTCCGACTAGCGGCTAGCACAGATACGCAGTATTTT
j_call: TRBJ2-1; clone_size: .; v_call: TRBV7-8; d_call: TRBD2; cdr3_aa: CASSSLAGSFDEQFF; cdr3_nt: TGTGCCAGCAGCTCCTTAGCGGGGTCGTTCGATGAGCAGTTCTTC
j_call: TRBJ1-2; clone_size: once; v_call: TRBV20-1; d_call: .; cdr3_aa: CSASGTMGDGYTF; cdr3_nt: TGCAGTGCTAGTGGTACTATGGGAGATGGCTACACCTTC
j_call: TRBJ1-4; clone_size: .; v_call: TRBV19; d_call: TRBD1; cdr3_aa: CASSPSPDRTELFF; cdr3_nt: TGTGCCAGTAGTCCCTCACCGGACAGGACAGAACTGTTTTTT